Below are 22 T cell receptor beta chains sequenced from a single sample in a study of cytomegalovirus exposure and HLA in healthy donors. The study ran its PCR with 60 Vbeta and 13 Jbeta primers. This table comes from immunoSEQ multiplex PCR, and its TCRdb copy is limited to in-frame clones, with some not included. The sample consists of 85,000 to 100,000 clones, around 80% of them appearing once. The sample taken for sequencing was PBMCs. Source of these receptors: a male donor in good health and CMV-seropositive.

V gene TRBV25-1 combines with J gene TRBJ1-2; TRBD1 agrees at 9 bases. CDR3 length equals 17 residues. V gave up 3 bases and J gave up 6 bases; unmatched junction bases: 14. Looked up from germline, CDR1 is MGHDK and CDR2 is SYGVNS. CDR3 residues: CASSEVGQGSYPHGYTF. DNA for the CDR3: TGTGCCAGCAGTGAGGTGGGACAGGGTTCGTATCCGCATGGCTACACCTTC.

This chain joins TRBV5-1 and TRBJ1-4, with D possibly matching TRBD1 (6 bases). Germline V gene data show CDR1 as SGHRS and CDR2 as YFSETQ. Trimming removed 1 base from V and 2 bases from J, with 15 bases in between. This CDR3 region has 17 residues. CDR3 bases: TGCGCCAGCAGCTTGCTGTCAGGGGATAAGACTAATGAAAAACTGTTTTTT. It codes for CASSLLSGDKTNEKLFF.

The chain carries TRBV6-5 and TRBJ1-5; the match to TRBD1 covers 7 bases. With 6 bases clipped from V and 0 bases from J, the junction kept 5 bases outside the gene matches. The CDR3 length is 15 residues. The V gene's germline CDR1 is MNHEY and CDR2 SVGAGI. CDR3 nucleotide sequence: TGTGCCAGCAGCCTGGACAGGACTAGCAATCAGCCCCAGCATTTT. Translation gives CASSLDRTSNQPQHF.

The chain carries TRBV5-5 and TRBJ2-5, with TRBD2 identical over 7 bases. From germline, CDR1 is SGHKS and CDR2 YYEKEE (reference sequence). The CDR3 totals 15 residues. V lost 5 bases and J lost 2; bases outside the gene matches: 9. CDR3 in DNA: TGTGCCAGCAGTTACGTCTCCGGGGGGCAAGAGACCCAGTACTTC. It codes for CASSYVSGGQETQYF. The whole variable domain, remainder taken from reference TRBV5-5 and TRBJ2-5, is DAGVTQSPTHLIKTRGQQVTLRCSPISGHKSVSWYQQVLGQGPQFIFQYYEKEERGRGNFPDRFSARQFPNYSSELNVNALLLGDSALYLCASSYVSGGQETQYFGPGTRLLVL.

CDR3 sequence: CASSSSGGPSYEQYF. The CDR3 DNA is TGTGCCAGCAGCTCCAGCGGCGGGCCCTCCTACGAGCAGTACTTC. The V call is TRBV7-8, the J call TRBJ2-7; tentatively, D is TRBD2 (5 bases). The CDR3 has 15 amino acids. Germline V gene data show CDR1 as SGHVS and CDR2 as FQNEAQ. V was shortened by 4 bases and J by 0 bases, with 13 bases between the two germline ends. Based on the CDR3 plus reference TRBV7-8 and TRBJ2-7, the full variable domain is GAGVSQSPRYKVAKRGQDVALRCDPISGHVSLFWYQQALGQGPEFLTYFQNEAQLDKSGLPSDRFFAERPEGSVSTLKIQRTQQEDSAVYLCASSSSGGPSYEQYFGPGTRLTVT.

The CDR3 bases are TGTGCCAGCAGTCCGTCGGAGGGACAGCGATTTACTCAGCCCCAGCATTTT. Its translation is CASSPSEGQRFTQPQHF. V gene TRBV27 combines with J gene TRBJ1-5, with TRBD1 identical over 7 bases. Germline assignment: CDR1 MNHEY and CDR2 SMNVEV (reference sequence). Trimming took 5 bases from V and 6 from J; bases not matched to a gene: 16. The CDR3 is 17 residues long.

This clone was detected only once. The V call is TRBV4-3, the J call TRBJ1-2, with a tentative D call TRBD1 (6 bases). The V gene's germline CDR1 is LGHNA and CDR2 YSLEER. V dropped 2 bases and J dropped 0 bases, with 10 bases sitting between them. The CDR3 runs to 15 residues. The CDR3 bases are TGCGCCAGCAGCCAATTGGGGGCGGCTAACTATGGCTACACCTTC. Amino acids: CASSQLGAANYGYTF.

This clone was picked up a small number of times. The V gene is TRBV27, the J gene TRBJ1-5, with D possibly TRBD1 on 6 matching bases. The CDR3 is made up of 16 amino acids. Germline V gene data show CDR1 as MNHEY and CDR2 as SMNVEV (reference sequence). The V end lost 2 bases, the J end lost 6 bases, and 17 bases lay between the germline ends. This chain's CDR3 is CASSLKPGAVVQPQHF. The CDR3 DNA follows: TGTGCCAGCAGTTTAAAGCCAGGGGCGGTGGTTCAGCCCCAGCATTTT.

The rearrangement links TRBV30 to TRBJ1-2, with a tentative D call TRBD1 (5 bases). Trimming left V 1 base short and J 5 bases short, with 14 bases between. Germline values: CDR1 GTSNPN, CDR2 SVGIG (reference sequence). This CDR3 contains 14 residues. The chain's CDR3 is CAWSGIGEGYGYTF. As DNA, the CDR3 is TGTGCCTGGAGTGGAATAGGGGAGGGATATGGCTACACCTTC.

This chain connects TRBV15 to TRBJ2-6; D unresolved. Germline V gives CDR1 LNHNV, CDR2 YYDKDF (reference sequence). The V gene lost 0 bases and the J gene lost 2 bases, with 11 bases spanning the gap. This CDR3 contains 17 residues. As DNA, the CDR3 is TGTGCCACCAGCAGAGAGGGCAGGTTAGCTGGGGCCAACGTCCTGACTTTC. Protein: CATSREGRLAGANVLTF.

In its sample, this clone was seen once. CDR3 in DNA: TGTGCCAGCTCATCCGACAGGGAACAGGGCTACACCTTC. It is translated as CASSSDREQGYTF. The V gene is TRBV18, the J gene TRBJ1-2; 7 nucleotides match TRBD1. The CDR3 contains 13 residues. Trimming at V came to 5 bases and at J to 8 bases, leaving 8 bases not matched to a gene. Germline V gives CDR1 KGHSH, CDR2 LQKENI. Supplemented by reference TRBV18 and TRBJ1-2, the full variable domain reads NAGVMQNPRHLVRRRGQEARLRCSPMKGHSHVYWYRQLPEEGLKFMVYLQKENIIDESGMPKERFSAEFPKEGPSILRIQQVVRGDSAAYFCASSSDREQGYTFGSGTRLTVV.

The J gene is TRBJ2-7, the V gene TRBV7-9; 10 nucleotides line up with TRBD2. The CDR3 is 16 residues long. Losses at the gene ends were 4 bases for V and 1 base for J; bases not matched to a gene: 7. Germline CDR1 SEHNR, CDR2 FQNEAQ (reference sequence). The CDR3 region has the DNA TGTGCCAGCAGCTCAGCCTCTAGCGGGGGTTCCTACGAGCAGTACTTC. This gives the protein CASSSASSGGSYEQYF.

The rearrangement uses TRBV6-4 and TRBJ2-3; D might be TRBD2 (6 bases). CDR3 length equals 18 residues. V was cut by 3 bases and J by 0 bases, with 19 bases left in between. Germline V gene lookup returns CDR1 MRHNA and CDR2 SNTAGT. As DNA, the CDR3 is TGTGCCAGCAGTGAGTCGGCCGAACGGGGGTGGAGCACAGATACGCAGTATTTT. It yields the protein CASSESAERGWSTDTQYF.

The chain joins TRBV5-4 to TRBJ1-2, with a tentative D call TRBD1 (5 bases). V lost 0 bases and J lost 8, with 11 bases in between. The CDR3 spans 13 residues. Germline V gives CDR1 SGHNT, CDR2 YYREEE (reference sequence). The CDR3 coding sequence is TGTGCCAGCAGCTTGGCGGGGGTTGAGGGCTACACCTTC. It specifies CASSLAGVEGYTF.

V gene TRBV25-1 combines with J gene TRBJ1-2; 7 positions match TRBD1. CDR3 length: 16 residues. Germline CDR1 MGHDK, CDR2 SYGVNS. V shed 2 bases and J 5 bases; nucleotides not matched to a gene: 11. This CDR3 reads CASSELDGGGAYGYTF. DNA for the CDR3: TGTGCCAGCAGTGAACTAGATGGAGGGGGCGCGTATGGCTACACCTTC.

The rearrangement uses TRBV5-4 and TRBJ2-2; 12 nucleotides match TRBD2. Trimming cost V 4 bases and J 5 bases; bases outside gene matches: 9. The CDR3 sequence is 17 residues long. Germline CDR1 is SGHNT and CDR2 is YYREEE (reference sequence). The CDR3 nucleotides are TGTGCCAGCAGCCCACACCGGACTAGCGGGGAGACCGGGGAGCTGTTTTTT. It specifies CASSPHRTSGETGELFF.

This clone appeared a single time. The V and J genes are TRBV4-1 and TRBJ1-1; D is undetermined. Germline V gene data show CDR1 as MGHRA and CDR2 as YSYEKL. The length of the CDR3 is 17 residues. V was cut by 1 base and J by 1 base, with 16 bases left in between. CDR3 nucleotide sequence: TGCGCCAGCAGCCAAGGGTCTCTAGGACTATCGAACACTGAAGCTTTCTTT. Its translation: CASSQGSLGLSNTEAFF.

The gene calls are TRBV27 and TRBJ1-1, with a possible D match to TRBD1 (5 bases). V gave up 3 bases and J gave up 6 bases, with 11 bases separating them. Germline CDR1 and CDR2: MNHEY and SMNVEV (reference sequence). The CDR3 is made up of 13 amino acids. In DNA, the CDR3 is TGTGCCAGCAGTTTTCGCAGGGCTGCTGAAGCTTTCTTT. It translates to CASSFRRAAEAFF.

This chain links TRBV11-2 with TRBJ1-1; D not certain. V gave up 5 bases and J gave up 9 bases, with 13 bases separating them. The CDR3 covers 12 residues. Germline CDR1 reads SGHAT; CDR2 reads FQNNGV. The CDR3 loop is CASSPELGKAFF. Written as DNA, the CDR3 is TGTGCCAGCAGCCCCGAGCTGGGCAAAGCTTTCTTT.

The rearrangement links TRBV30 to TRBJ1-5, with 7 bases that match TRBD1. CDR3 length equals 15 residues. The germline V gene encodes CDR1 GTSNPN and CDR2 SVGIG (reference sequence). With 1 base clipped from V and 5 bases from J, the junction kept 8 bases outside the gene matches. CDR3 bases: TGTGCCTGGAGTGCCCTTGACAGGGCTTATCAGCCCCAGCATTTT. This translates into CAWSALDRAYQPQHF. Full variable domain (remainder filled in from reference TRBV30 and TRBJ1-5): SQTIHQWPATLVQPVGSPLSLECTVEGTSNPNLYWYRQAAGRGLQLLFYSVGIGQISSEVPQNLSASRPQDRQFILSSKKLLLSDSGFYLCAWSALDRAYQPQHFGDGTRLSIL.

The V call is TRBV30, the J call TRBJ2-7; the D is unclear. The germline V gene encodes CDR1 GTSNPN and CDR2 SVGIG (reference sequence). This CDR3 comprises 12 residues. Trimming cost V 5 bases and J 2 bases, with 10 bases left between them. Here the CDR3 DNA reads TGTGCCTGGGGCCCTTATCCCTACGAGCAGTACTTC. This encodes CAWGPYPYEQYF.

This clone has only one observation. The chain uses TRBV7-2 and TRBJ2-2, with D tentatively TRBD2 (7 bases). With 1 base removed from V and 4 bases from J, the gap between germline ends came to 13 bases. This CDR3 comprises 16 residues. Germline values: CDR1 SGHTA, CDR2 FQGNSA. Written as DNA, the CDR3 is TGTGCCAGCAGCTTAGAGGGGGGGCCCGGCACCGGGGAGCTGTTTTTT. Residues: CASSLEGGPGTGELFF.